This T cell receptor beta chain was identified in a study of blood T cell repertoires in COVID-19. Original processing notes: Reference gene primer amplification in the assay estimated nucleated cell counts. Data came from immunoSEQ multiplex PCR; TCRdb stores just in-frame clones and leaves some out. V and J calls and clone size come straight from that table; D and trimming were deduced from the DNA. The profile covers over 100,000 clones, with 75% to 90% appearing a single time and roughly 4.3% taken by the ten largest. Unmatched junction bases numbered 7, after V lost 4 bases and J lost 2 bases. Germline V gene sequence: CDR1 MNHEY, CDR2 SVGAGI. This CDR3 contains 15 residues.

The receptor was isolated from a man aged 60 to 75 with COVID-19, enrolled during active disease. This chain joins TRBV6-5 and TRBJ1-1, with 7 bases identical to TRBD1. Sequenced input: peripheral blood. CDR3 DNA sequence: TGTGCCAGCAGTTCGCGATACAGGGGCAACACTGAAGCTTTCTTT. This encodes CASSSRYRGNTEAFF.